A selection of T cell receptor beta chains follows, all from one sample in a study of T-cell reconstitution after alpha-beta-depleted transplantation in children. One entry per CDR3 protein results from TCRdb running MiXCR on the PCR reads. The sample lists some 530,000 distinct CDR3 sequences, around 13% occurring once. The sample here was PBMCs from the stem cell graft donor, taken from the stem cell graft. The origin of the receptors is a human donor who donated a stem cell graft to a child with combined immunodeficiency. Both conserved end residues are part of each CDR3. A D gene is named only where the DNA matches it firmly. Clone size is shown for a subset of rows, as once, few, many or a class of expanded clone.

abundance,j_gene,v_gene,d_gene,CDR3aa,CDR3nt
few,TRBJ2-3,TRBV4-3,TRBD2,CASSQDVAGAITDTQYF,TGCGCCAGCAGCCAAGACGTAGCGGGGGCCATCACAGATACGCAGTATTTT
.,TRBJ2-1,TRBV5-6,.,CASSSPSPFSYNEQFF,TGTGCCAGCAGCTCCCCCTCCCCTTTCTCCTACAATGAGCAGTTCTTC
.,TRBJ2-1,TRBV11-3,TRBD1,CASSPGGGWMLNEQFF,TGTGCCAGCAGCCCAGGGGGCGGGTGGATGTTGAATGAGCAGTTCTTC
.,TRBJ1-4,TRBV12-3/TRBV12-4,.,CASRATNEKLFF,TGTGCCAGCAGGGCAACTAATGAAAAACTGTTTTTT
.,TRBJ2-7,TRBV6-2/TRBV6-3,.,CASRPPTGSYEQYF,TGTGCCAGCAGGCCTCCGACAGGCTCCTACGAGCAGTACTTC
.,TRBJ1-1,TRBV11-3,.,CASSPMGPQAFF,TGTGCCAGCAGCCCAATGGGACCACAAGCTTTCTTT
few,TRBJ1-2,TRBV4-3,TRBD1,CASSRQVGTGGASGYTF,TGCGCCAGCAGCCGGCAGGTTGGGACAGGGGGCGCATCTGGCTACACCTTC
many,TRBJ1-1,TRBV6-2/TRBV6-3,.,CASSPQPETEAFF,TGTGCCAGCAGTCCCCAGCCGGAGACTGAAGCTTTCTTT
.,TRBJ2-5,TRBV7-9,.,CASSPQRETQYF,TGTGCCAGCAGCCCCCAAAGGGAGACCCAGTACTTC
.,TRBJ2-1,TRBV24-1,.,CATSDVYEQFF,TGTGCCACCAGTGACGTATATGAGCAGTTCTTC
many,TRBJ2-3,TRBV7-8,TRBD2,CASTKPGLAGGPSTDTQYF,TGTGCCAGCACCAAACCGGGACTAGCGGGAGGGCCTAGCACAGATACGCAGTATTTT
many,TRBJ2-3,TRBV11-2,.,CASSLGGRSTDTQYF,TGTGCCAGCAGCTTAGGGGGCAGAAGCACAGATACGCAGTATTTT
.,TRBJ2-1,TRBV12-3/TRBV12-4,.,CASSPTEVEQFF,TGTGCCAGCAGTCCTACCGAGGTTGAGCAGTTCTTC
many,TRBJ2-2,TRBV29-1,.,CSVSGRTNTGELFF,TGCAGCGTCAGCGGGCGCACTAACACCGGGGAGCTGTTTTTT
many,TRBJ2-1,TRBV29-1,TRBD2,CSVERGGYEQFF,TGCAGCGTAGAGCGGGGGGGCTATGAGCAGTTCTTC
.,TRBJ2-7,TRBV10-3,.,CAISESGGQTSYEQYF,TGTGCCATCAGTGAGTCGGGGGGACAGACCTCCTACGAGCAGTACTTC
.,TRBJ1-6,TRBV18,.,CASSPTRASNSPLHF,TGTGCCAGCTCACCAACCAGGGCTTCGAATTCACCCCTCCACTTT
.,TRBJ2-3,TRBV5-1,TRBD2,CASSFGGGASDTQYF,TGCGCCAGCAGCTTCGGCGGGGGGGCCTCAGATACGCAGTATTTT
.,TRBJ2-5,TRBV29-1,TRBD1,CSVVTDRASLQETQYF,TGCAGCGTTGTAACAGACAGGGCATCCCTACAAGAGACCCAGTACTTC
few,TRBJ2-5,TRBV27,TRBD2,CASRIAGGPTNVGQYF,TGTGCCAGCAGAATAGCGGGAGGACCGACTAATGTCGGCCAGTACTTC
.,TRBJ1-4,TRBV11-3,.,CASSLDSAATNEKLFF,TGTGCCAGCAGCTTAGACTCAGCAGCAACTAATGAAAAACTGTTTTTT
few,TRBJ2-7,TRBV12-3/TRBV12-4,TRBD2,CASSLVRGGPDEQYF,TGTGCCAGCAGCTTAGTACGGGGGGGCCCAGATGAGCAGTACTTC
many,TRBJ2-1,TRBV9,.,CASSVETRSIDEQFF,TGTGCCAGCAGCGTAGAGACCAGAAGCATCGATGAGCAGTTCTTC
.,TRBJ2-1,TRBV12-3/TRBV12-4,.,CASRAEESDEQFF,TGTGCCAGCAGGGCCGAGGAATCCGACGAGCAGTTCTTC
.,TRBJ2-5,TRBV5-6,.,CASSLRTSLGETQYF,TGTGCCAGCAGCCTTAGAACCTCCCTGGGAGAGACCCAGTACTTC
.,TRBJ2-3,TRBV11-1,TRBD2,CASSFGGGAVDGEGDTQYF,TGTGCCAGCAGCTTCGGCGGGGGGGCGGTCGACGGCGAGGGAGATACGCAGTATTTT
few,TRBJ1-6,TRBV10-2,.,CASSGAWGEDSPLHF,TGCGCCAGCAGTGGCGCATGGGGTGAGGATTCACCCCTCCACTTT
.,TRBJ2-3,TRBV11-1,TRBD2,CASSSRGAGEYVDTQYF,TGTGCCAGCAGCTCGAGGGGAGCGGGAGAATATGTGGATACGCAGTATTTT
few,TRBJ1-6,TRBV6-2/TRBV6-3,.,CASSSRHSPLHF,TGTGCCAGCAGCTCCCGACATTCACCCCTCCACTTT
.,TRBJ2-7,TRBV9,TRBD1,CASSGGQGHSYEQYF,TGTGCCAGCAGCGGGGGACAGGGGCACTCCTACGAGCAGTACTTC
few,TRBJ2-5,TRBV7-3,.,CASSLTGRRLQETQYF,TGTGCCAGCAGCTTAACGGGCAGGCGCCTTCAAGAGACCCAGTACTTC
many,TRBJ1-5,TRBV12-3/TRBV12-4,.,CASSRSVGNQPQHF,TGTGCCAGCAGTCGTTCAGTTGGAAATCAGCCCCAGCATTTT
.,TRBJ2-3,TRBV5-6,TRBD2,CASSIGLAGPDTQYF,TGTGCCAGCAGTATTGGACTAGCGGGACCAGATACGCAGTATTTT
few,TRBJ2-7,TRBV10-3,TRBD1,CAISEGTGTEQYF,TGTGCCATCAGTGAAGGGACAGGCACCGAGCAGTACTTC
.,TRBJ1-1,TRBV27,.,CASSLGGAASGAFF,TGTGCCAGCAGTTTAGGGGGCGCGGCATCTGGAGCTTTCTTT
many,TRBJ2-1,TRBV4-2,TRBD1,CASSRDGTGDYNEQFF,TGTGCCAGCAGCCGGGACGGGACAGGGGATTACAATGAGCAGTTCTTC
.,TRBJ2-3,TRBV6-5,.,CASSYSSADTQYF,TGTGCCAGCAGTTACTCATCAGCGGATACGCAGTATTTT
few,TRBJ2-7,TRBV24-1,TRBD1,CATSGMDRDEQYF,TGTGCCACCAGTGGTATGGACAGGGACGAGCAGTACTTC
.,TRBJ2-4,TRBV7-2,TRBD1,CASSLGGTGFKNIQYF,TGTGCCAGCAGCTTAGGAGGGACAGGGTTCAAAAACATTCAGTACTTC
few,TRBJ2-2,TRBV20-1,.,CSARGFGELFF,TGCAGTGCTAGAGGATTCGGGGAGCTGTTTTTT
many,TRBJ2-1,TRBV12-3/TRBV12-4,TRBD2,CASSNRLAGGSREQFF,TGTGCCAGCAGCAATAGACTAGCGGGAGGGTCCCGGGAGCAGTTCTTC
few,TRBJ1-5,TRBV12-3/TRBV12-4,TRBD1,CASNHQGAGNQPQHF,TGTGCCAGCAATCATCAGGGGGCCGGTAATCAGCCCCAGCATTTT
.,TRBJ2-7,TRBV6-1,.,CASSGALFGTGEQYF,TGTGCCAGCAGTGGTGCCCTCTTCGGGACGGGGGAGCAGTACTTC
few,TRBJ2-1,TRBV30,.,CAWSVGSPGNEQFF,TGTGCCTGGAGTGTAGGTTCTCCGGGCAATGAGCAGTTCTTC
many,TRBJ1-1,TRBV6-5,.,CASSFRPGALNTEAFF,TGTGCCAGCAGTTTCAGACCCGGGGCGCTGAACACTGAAGCTTTCTTT
.,TRBJ2-7,TRBV5-1,.,CASSWTLDFDYEQYF,TGCGCCAGCAGCTGGACTTTAGACTTCGACTACGAGCAGTACTTC
.,TRBJ2-7,TRBV7-2,TRBD2,CASSLRPSGMPYEQYF,TGTGCCAGCAGCTTAAGGCCGAGCGGGATGCCCTACGAGCAGTACTTC
few,TRBJ2-5,TRBV10-3,.,CAISESAGGETQYF,TGTGCCATCAGTGAGTCGGCCGGCGGGGAGACCCAGTACTTC
many,TRBJ2-7,TRBV20-1,TRBD2,CSARSLAGGLYEQYF,TGCAGTGCTAGATCCCTAGCGGGAGGGCTCTACGAGCAGTACTTC
.,TRBJ2-7,TRBV12-3/TRBV12-4,.,CASSSGLADTYEQYF,TGTGCCAGCAGTTCAGGGCTAGCCGACACTTACGAGCAGTACTTC
few,TRBJ2-3,TRBV12-3/TRBV12-4,.,CASSFSWGGGDTDTQYF,TGTGCCAGCAGTTTTTCGTGGGGAGGGGGAGACACAGATACGCAGTATTTT
many,TRBJ1-5,TRBV20-1,.,CSASGDTTAQPQHF,TGCAGTGCTAGTGGGGACACAACGGCCCAGCCCCAGCATTTT
.,TRBJ2-1,TRBV29-1,.,CSVANDRYYNEQFF,TGCAGCGTTGCCAATGACAGGTACTACAATGAGCAGTTCTTC
.,TRBJ2-1,TRBV30,.,CAWSGHRDEQFF,TGTGCCTGGAGTGGACATCGGGATGAGCAGTTCTTC
many,TRBJ2-1,TRBV29-1,TRBD2,CSVAGRSSSYNEQFF,TGCAGCGTTGCCGGGAGGTCGAGCTCCTACAATGAGCAGTTCTTC
.,TRBJ2-7,TRBV27,.,CASSLSWANLYEQYF,TGTGCCAGCAGTTTATCGTGGGCCAACCTCTACGAGCAGTACTTC
many,TRBJ1-5,TRBV7-9,.,CASSLPNQPQHF,TGTGCCAGCAGTTTACCAAATCAGCCCCAGCATTTT
.,TRBJ2-1,TRBV27,TRBD2,CASTAGGGRNEQFF,TGTGCCAGTACAGCGGGAGGGGGGAGGAATGAGCAGTTCTTC